This is a list of T cell receptor beta chains from one sample in a study of cytomegalovirus exposure and HLA in healthy donors. TCRdb's copy holds only in-frame clones and misses some; the assay was immunoSEQ multiplex PCR. The sample has about 160,000 clones, approximately 78% seen once. Sequenced sample: PBMCs. The receptors were sampled from a male donor in good health and CMV-seropositive. CDR3s include the opening cysteine and the closing phenylalanine or tryptophan. Each record gives: D gene, V gene, J gene, clone size, CDR3 DNA, CDR3 protein. D genes are given only for firm matches. The size entry is marked missing in some rows and otherwise reads once, few, many or a size class.

TRBD2	TRBV19	TRBJ2-1	.	TGTGCCAGTAGCTCTAGCGGGAGCCTACATGAGCAGTTCTTC	CASSSSGSLHEQFF
TRBD2	TRBV5-8	TRBJ2-2	.	TGTGCCAGCAGCCGCCACTTAGGTGGTAGCGGGATGCCCGGGGAGCTGTTTTTT	CASSRHLGGSGMPGELFF
.	TRBV28	TRBJ2-7	few	TGTGCCAGCAGTACTTCCTACGAGCAGTACTTC	CASSTSYEQYF
TRBD2	TRBV5-4	TRBJ2-2	once	TGTGCCAGCAGCTTGTGGTCTAGCGGGGGGCGGACGCTGTTTTTT	CASSLWSSGGRTLFF
TRBD1	TRBV18	TRBJ1-1	.	TGTGCCAGCTCACTCGGACAGGGGATGAACACTGAAGCTTTCTTT	CASSLGQGMNTEAFF
.	TRBV4-3	TRBJ2-3	.	TGCGCCAGCAGCCAGGCCAATCAAGATACGCAGTATTTT	CASSQANQDTQYF
.	TRBV5-1	TRBJ2-5	.	TGCGCCAGCAGCTTGGGATTAGCCGTCGAGACCCAGTACTTC	CASSLGLAVETQYF
TRBD1	TRBV5-4	TRBJ2-5	.	TGTGCCAGCAGCGGACAGGGAAGAGAGACCCAGTACTTC	CASSGQGRETQYF
.	TRBV6-1	TRBJ1-5	once	TGTGCCAGCAGTCGAGGAGTATCAGCGCGTCAGCCCCAGCATTTT	CASSRGVSARQPQHF
.	TRBV6-6	TRBJ1-4	.	TGTGCCAGCACCACCCCTTCGGGCAGGACTATCTTTTTT	CASTTPSGRTIFF
TRBD1	TRBV9	TRBJ2-7	.	TGTGCCAGCAGCGTAGGACAGGGAAACGGCGAGCAGTACTTC	CASSVGQGNGEQYF
TRBD2	TRBV6-5	TRBJ2-1	.	TGTGCCAGCAGTCTACACAGCGGGAAGGGGCAGTTCTTC	CASSLHSGKGQFF
TRBD1	TRBV28	TRBJ1-3	.	TGTGCCAGCAGGCAGGGACAGGGGGGTAACACCATATATTTT	CASRQGQGGNTIYF
.	TRBV18	TRBJ1-5	once	TGTGCCAGCTCAACAGGGTTGGATCAGCCCCAGCATTTT	CASSTGLDQPQHF
TRBD1	TRBV28	TRBJ2-1	once	TGTGCCAGCAGTATTTTTCCCGCGAGGACAGGGGCCTACAATGAGCAGTTCTTC	CASSIFPARTGAYNEQFF
TRBD2	TRBV18	TRBJ2-7	.	TGTGCCAGCTCACCACCGGGACTAGCGGGAGAGCAGTACTTC	CASSPPGLAGEQYF
TRBD1	TRBV19	TRBJ1-2	once	TGTGCCAGTACCAACAGGGGGGAAAGTTATGGCTACACCTTC	CASTNRGESYGYTF
.	TRBV7-2	TRBJ2-5	.	TGTGCCAGCAGGGCCCAAGAGACCCAGTACTTC	CASRAQETQYF
.	TRBV30	TRBJ1-2	.	TGTGCCTGGAGTAAGGCCGCCGGGTATGGCTACACCTTC	CAWSKAAGYGYTF
TRBD2	TRBV5-4	TRBJ2-7	.	TGTGCCAGCAGCTTCACCCCTTCATGGGGCGGGGGGGTCCCCTACGAGCAGTACTTC	CASSFTPSWGGGVPYEQYF
.	TRBV5-4	TRBJ2-7	.	TGTGCCAGCAGCCCCCGGACTCCTGGACCCCACGAGCAGTACTTC	CASSPRTPGPHEQYF
.	TRBV6-1	TRBJ1-1	.	TGTGCCAGCAATCAGGGGAACTTAAGAACTGAAGCTTTCTTT	CASNQGNLRTEAFF
.	TRBV14	TRBJ2-1	.	TGTGCCAGCAGCCAAGAATCCGTCGAGCAGTTCTTC	CASSQESVEQFF
TRBD2	TRBV28	TRBJ2-7	.	TGTGCCGGTGGGACTAGAGAAGGGTATCGCGAGCAGTACTTC	CAGGTREGYREQYF
TRBD1	TRBV5-4	TRBJ2-5	.	TGTGCCAGCAGCAGACAGGGGGCAGTTGAGACCCAGTACTTC	CASSRQGAVETQYF
.	TRBV4-1	TRBJ2-7	.	TGCGCCAGCAGTACCGGGGGGAGGGGGATCCACGAGCAGTACTTC	CASSTGGRGIHEQYF
TRBD2	TRBV7-2	TRBJ2-3	.	TGTGCCAGCAGCCAGGGACTAGCGGGAGTTACAGATACGCAGTATTTT	CASSQGLAGVTDTQYF
.	TRBV11-2	TRBJ2-2	.	TGTGCCAGCATCATGACGATAGAGGTTACCGGGGAGCTGTTTTTT	CASIMTIEVTGELFF
.	TRBV7-2	TRBJ1-2	.	TGTGCCAGCAGCTCTGTTACAGGGAACTATGGCTACACCTTC	CASSSVTGNYGYTF
.	TRBV13	TRBJ1-3	.	TGTGCCAGCAGCTTACTACTAGACCACGACGCTGGAAACACCATATATTTT	CASSLLLDHDAGNTIYF
.	TRBV18	TRBJ1-1	.	TGTGCCAGCTCACCAGGACAGACGGGGAACACTGAAGCTTTCTTT	CASSPGQTGNTEAFF
TRBD2	TRBV7-2	TRBJ2-1	.	TGTGCCAGCAGCATACTAGCGTCCCCTGGCAATGAGCAGTTCTTC	CASSILASPGNEQFF
.	TRBV4-3	TRBJ2-5	.	TGCGCCAGCAGCCAAGATATTAGTTCGAAGCAGTACTTC	CASSQDISSKQYF
.	TRBV12-1	TRBJ2-1	few	TGTGCCAGCAGCCGTCGGTGCCGTGAGCAGTTCTTC	CASSRRCREQFF
.	TRBV7-2	TRBJ2-5	.	TGTGCCAGCAGGCCAGGGGAAGAGACCCAGTACTTC	CASRPGEETQYF
TRBD1	TRBV6-1	TRBJ1-1	.	TGTGCCAGCAGTGTACAGGGGGCGAACACTGAAGCTTTCTTT	CASSVQGANTEAFF
.	TRBV7-2	TRBJ2-1	.	TGTGCCAGCAGCTTAGTCTCCTATGAGCAGTTCTTC	CASSLVSYEQFF
TRBD1	TRBV10-1	TRBJ1-1	.	TGCGCCAGCAGTCGGGACAGGGTTACTGAAGCTTTCTTT	CASSRDRVTEAFF
TRBD2	TRBV7-9	TRBJ2-2	.	TGTGCCAGCAGCAATTCCGGGACTAGTAGGAACACCGGGGAGCTGTTTTTT	CASSNSGTSRNTGELFF
.	TRBV4-1	TRBJ1-1	.	TGCGCCAGCAGCCAAGAATTCAAAGGGGACACTGAAGCTTTCTTT	CASSQEFKGDTEAFF
TRBD1	TRBV19	TRBJ1-6	.	TGTGCCAGTACCACCGGGACAGGGAATAATTCACCCCTCCACTTT	CASTTGTGNNSPLHF
TRBD2	TRBV15	TRBJ2-2	once	TGTGCCACCAGCCTAGCGGGAGGCCCGAACACCGGGGAGCTGTTTTTT	CATSLAGGPNTGELFF
.	TRBV18	TRBJ1-3	.	TGTGCCAGCTCACCACCGAGCTTGTCTGGAAACACCATATATTTT	CASSPPSLSGNTIYF
.	TRBV6-1	TRBJ1-2	.	TGTGCCAGCAGTGAAGGGGCAGGGGCATACTATGGCTACACCTTC	CASSEGAGAYYGYTF